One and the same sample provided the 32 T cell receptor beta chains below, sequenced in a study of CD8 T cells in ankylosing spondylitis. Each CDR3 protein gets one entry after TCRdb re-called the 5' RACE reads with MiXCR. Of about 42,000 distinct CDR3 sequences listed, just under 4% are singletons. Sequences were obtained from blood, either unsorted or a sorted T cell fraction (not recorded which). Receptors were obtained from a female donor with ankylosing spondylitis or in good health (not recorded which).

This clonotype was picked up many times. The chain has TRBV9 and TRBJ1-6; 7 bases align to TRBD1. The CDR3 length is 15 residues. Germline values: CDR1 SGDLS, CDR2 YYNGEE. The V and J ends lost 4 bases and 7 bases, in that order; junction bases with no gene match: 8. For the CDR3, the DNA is TGTGCCAGCAGCACCCAACAGGGGACGAATTCACCCCTCCACTTT. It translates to CASSTQQGTNSPLHF.

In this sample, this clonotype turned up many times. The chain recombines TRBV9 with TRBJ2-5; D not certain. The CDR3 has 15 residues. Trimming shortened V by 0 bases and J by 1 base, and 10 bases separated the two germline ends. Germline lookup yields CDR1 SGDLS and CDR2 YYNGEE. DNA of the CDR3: TGTGCCAGCAGCGTAGGGGTCGGGCTCCAAGAGACCCAGTACTTC. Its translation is CASSVGVGLQETQYF.

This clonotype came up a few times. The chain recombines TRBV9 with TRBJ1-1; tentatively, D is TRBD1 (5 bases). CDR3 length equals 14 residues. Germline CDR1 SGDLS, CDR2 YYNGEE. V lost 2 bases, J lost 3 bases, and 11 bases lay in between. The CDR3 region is CASSVIGGDTEAFF. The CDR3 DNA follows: TGTGCCAGCAGCGTGATTGGAGGGGACACTGAAGCTTTCTTT. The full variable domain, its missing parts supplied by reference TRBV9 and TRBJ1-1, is DSGVTQTPKHLITATGQRVTLRCSPRSGDLSVYWYQQSLDQGLQFLIQYYNGEERAKGNILERFSAQQFPDLHSELNLSSLELGDSALYFCASSVIGGDTEAFFGQGTRLTVV.

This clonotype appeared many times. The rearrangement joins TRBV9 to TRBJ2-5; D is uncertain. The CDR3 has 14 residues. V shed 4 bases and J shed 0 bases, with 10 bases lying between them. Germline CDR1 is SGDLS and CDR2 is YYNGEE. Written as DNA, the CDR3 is TGTGCCAGCAGCCGACGGGCAGACCAAGAGACCCAGTACTTC. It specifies CASSRRADQETQYF.

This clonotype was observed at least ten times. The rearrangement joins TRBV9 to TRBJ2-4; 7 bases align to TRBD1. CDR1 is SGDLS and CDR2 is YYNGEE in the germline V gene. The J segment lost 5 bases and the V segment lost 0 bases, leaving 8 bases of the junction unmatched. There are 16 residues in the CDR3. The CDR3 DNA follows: TGTGCCAGCAGCGTAGCCCCGGACAGGATGCAAAACATTCAGTACTTC. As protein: CASSVAPDRMQNIQYF. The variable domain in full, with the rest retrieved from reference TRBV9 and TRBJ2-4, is DSGVTQTPKHLITATGQRVTLRCSPRSGDLSVYWYQQSLDQGLQFLIQYYNGEERAKGNILERFSAQQFPDLHSELNLSSLELGDSALYFCASSVAPDRMQNIQYFGAGTRLSVL.

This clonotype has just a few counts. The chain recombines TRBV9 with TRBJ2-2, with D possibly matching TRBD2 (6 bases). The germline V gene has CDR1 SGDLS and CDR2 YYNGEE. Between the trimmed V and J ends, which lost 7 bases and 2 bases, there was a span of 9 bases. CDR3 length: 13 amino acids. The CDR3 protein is CASGGVNTGELFF. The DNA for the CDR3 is TGTGCCAGCGGCGGGGTAAACACCGGGGAGCTGTTTTTT. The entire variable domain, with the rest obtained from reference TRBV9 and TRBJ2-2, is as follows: DSGVTQTPKHLITATGQRVTLRCSPRSGDLSVYWYQQSLDQGLQFLIQYYNGEERAKGNILERFSAQQFPDLHSELNLSSLELGDSALYFCASGGVNTGELFFGEGSRLTVL.

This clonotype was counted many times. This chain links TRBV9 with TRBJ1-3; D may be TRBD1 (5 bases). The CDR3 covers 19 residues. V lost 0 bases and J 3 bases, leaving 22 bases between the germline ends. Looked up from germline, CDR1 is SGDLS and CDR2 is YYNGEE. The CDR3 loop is CASSVGSGNLGGSGNTIYF. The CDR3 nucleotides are TGTGCCAGCAGCGTAGGGTCAGGGAATCTAGGCGGGAGTGGAAACACCATATATTTT.

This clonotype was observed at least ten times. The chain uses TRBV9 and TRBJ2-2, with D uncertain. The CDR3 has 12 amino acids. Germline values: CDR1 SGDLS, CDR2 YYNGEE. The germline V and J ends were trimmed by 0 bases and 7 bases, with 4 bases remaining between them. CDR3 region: CASSVASGELFF. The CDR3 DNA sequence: TGTGCCAGCAGCGTAGCGAGCGGGGAGCTGTTTTTT.

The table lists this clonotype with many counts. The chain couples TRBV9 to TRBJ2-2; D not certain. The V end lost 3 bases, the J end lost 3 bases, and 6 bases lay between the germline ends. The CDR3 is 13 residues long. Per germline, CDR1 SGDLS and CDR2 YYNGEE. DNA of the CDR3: TGTGCCAGCAGCGCGACCCACACCGGGGAGCTGTTTTTT. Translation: CASSATHTGELFF.

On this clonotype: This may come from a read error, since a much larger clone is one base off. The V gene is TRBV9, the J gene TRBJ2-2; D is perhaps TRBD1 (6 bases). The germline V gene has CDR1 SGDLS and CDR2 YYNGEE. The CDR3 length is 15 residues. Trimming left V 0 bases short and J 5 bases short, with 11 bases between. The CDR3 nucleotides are TGTGCCAGCAGCGTAGTGGGGGCTTCGACCGGGGAGCTGTTTTTT. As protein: CASSVVGASTGELFF.

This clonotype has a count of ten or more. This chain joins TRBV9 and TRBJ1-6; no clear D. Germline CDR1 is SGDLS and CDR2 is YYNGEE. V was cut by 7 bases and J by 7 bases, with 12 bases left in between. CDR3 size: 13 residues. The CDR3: CASGGELNSPLHF. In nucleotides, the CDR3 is TGTGCCAGCGGTGGAGAACTGAATTCACCCCTCCACTTT.

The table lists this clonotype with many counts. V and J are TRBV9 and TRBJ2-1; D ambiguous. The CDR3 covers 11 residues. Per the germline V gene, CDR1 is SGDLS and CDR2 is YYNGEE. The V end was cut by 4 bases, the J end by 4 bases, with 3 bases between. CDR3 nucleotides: TGTGCCAGCAGCTTGTACAATGAGCAGTTCTTC. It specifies CASSLYNEQFF.

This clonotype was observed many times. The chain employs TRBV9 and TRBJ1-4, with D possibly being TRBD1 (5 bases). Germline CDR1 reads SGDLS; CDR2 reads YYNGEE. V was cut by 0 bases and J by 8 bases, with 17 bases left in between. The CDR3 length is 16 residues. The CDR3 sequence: CASSVDPGTNGEKLFF. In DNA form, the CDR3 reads TGTGCCAGCAGCGTAGATCCCGGGACCAACGGGGAAAAACTGTTTTTT.

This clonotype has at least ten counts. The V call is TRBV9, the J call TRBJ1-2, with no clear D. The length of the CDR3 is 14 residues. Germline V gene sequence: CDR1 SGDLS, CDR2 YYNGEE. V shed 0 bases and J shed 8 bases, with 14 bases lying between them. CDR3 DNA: TGTGCCAGCAGCGTAGGGGCGGACGCTGCGGGCTACACCTTC. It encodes CASSVGADAAGYTF.

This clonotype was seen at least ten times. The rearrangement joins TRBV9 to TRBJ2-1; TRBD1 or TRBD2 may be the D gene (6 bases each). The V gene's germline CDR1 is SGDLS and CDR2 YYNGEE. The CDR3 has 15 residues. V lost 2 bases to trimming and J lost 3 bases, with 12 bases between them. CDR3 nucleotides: TGTGCCAGCAGCGTCGAGGGGGACTTCTACAATGAGCAGTTCTTC. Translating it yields CASSVEGDFYNEQFF.

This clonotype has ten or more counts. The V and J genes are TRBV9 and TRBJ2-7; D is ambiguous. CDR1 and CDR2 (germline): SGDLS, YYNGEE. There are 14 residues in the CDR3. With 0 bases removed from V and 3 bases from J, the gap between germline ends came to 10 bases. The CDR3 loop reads CASSVGQADYEQYF. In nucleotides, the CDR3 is TGTGCCAGCAGCGTAGGCCAGGCGGACTACGAGCAGTACTTC.

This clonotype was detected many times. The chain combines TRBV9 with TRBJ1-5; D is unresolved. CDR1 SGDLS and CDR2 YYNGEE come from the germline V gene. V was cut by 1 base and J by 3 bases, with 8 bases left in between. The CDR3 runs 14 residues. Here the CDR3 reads CASSVSHLNQPQHF. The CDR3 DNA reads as TGTGCCAGCAGCGTAAGCCACCTCAATCAGCCCCAGCATTTT. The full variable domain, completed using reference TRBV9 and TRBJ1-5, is DSGVTQTPKHLITATGQRVTLRCSPRSGDLSVYWYQQSLDQGLQFLIQYYNGEERAKGNILERFSAQQFPDLHSELNLSSLELGDSALYFCASSVSHLNQPQHFGDGTRLSIL.

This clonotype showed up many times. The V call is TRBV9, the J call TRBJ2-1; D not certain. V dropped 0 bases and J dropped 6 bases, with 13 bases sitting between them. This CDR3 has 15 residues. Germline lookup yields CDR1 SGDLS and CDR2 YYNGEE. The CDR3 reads CASSVATGRTNEQFF. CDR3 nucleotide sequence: TGTGCCAGCAGCGTAGCTACGGGCAGGACCAATGAGCAGTTCTTC.

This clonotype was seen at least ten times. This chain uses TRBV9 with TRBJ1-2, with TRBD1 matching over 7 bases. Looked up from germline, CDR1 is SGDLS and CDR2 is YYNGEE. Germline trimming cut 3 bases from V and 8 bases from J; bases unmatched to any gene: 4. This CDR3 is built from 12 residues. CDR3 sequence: CASSARTGGYTF. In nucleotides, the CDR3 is TGTGCCAGCAGCGCGCGGACAGGAGGCTACACCTTC. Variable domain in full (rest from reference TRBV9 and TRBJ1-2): DSGVTQTPKHLITATGQRVTLRCSPRSGDLSVYWYQQSLDQGLQFLIQYYNGEERAKGNILERFSAQQFPDLHSELNLSSLELGDSALYFCASSARTGGYTFGSGTRLTVV.

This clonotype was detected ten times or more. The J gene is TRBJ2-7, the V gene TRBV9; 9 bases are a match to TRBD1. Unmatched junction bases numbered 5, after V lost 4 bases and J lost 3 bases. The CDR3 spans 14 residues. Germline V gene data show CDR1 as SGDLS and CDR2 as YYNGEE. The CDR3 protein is CASSIRQGGYEQYF. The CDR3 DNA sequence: TGTGCCAGCAGCATCCGACAGGGGGGCTACGAGCAGTACTTC.

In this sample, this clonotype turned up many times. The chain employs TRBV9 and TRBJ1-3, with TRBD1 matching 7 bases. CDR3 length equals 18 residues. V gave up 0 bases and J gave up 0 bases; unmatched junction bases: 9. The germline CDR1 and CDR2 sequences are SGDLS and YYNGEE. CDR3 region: CASSVDQGGSYSGNTIYF. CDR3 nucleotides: TGTGCCAGCAGCGTAGATCAGGGGGGCTCCTACTCTGGAAACACCATATATTTT. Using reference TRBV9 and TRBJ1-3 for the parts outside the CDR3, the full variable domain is DSGVTQTPKHLITATGQRVTLRCSPRSGDLSVYWYQQSLDQGLQFLIQYYNGEERAKGNILERFSAQQFPDLHSELNLSSLELGDSALYFCASSVDQGGSYSGNTIYFGEGSWLTVV.

This CDR3 is CASSGAGGSQETQYF. DNA of the CDR3: TGTGCCAGCAGCGGAGCAGGGGGCAGCCAAGAGACCCAGTACTTC. The genes are TRBV9 and TRBJ2-5, with 8 bases fitting TRBD1. The CDR3 is 15 residues long. Germline loops: CDR1 SGDLS, CDR2 YYNGEE. The V and J ends lost 3 bases and 1 base, in that order; junction bases with no gene match: 5. Complete variable domain (other parts from reference TRBV9 and TRBJ2-5): DSGVTQTPKHLITATGQRVTLRCSPRSGDLSVYWYQQSLDQGLQFLIQYYNGEERAKGNILERFSAQQFPDLHSELNLSSLELGDSALYFCASSGAGGSQETQYFGPGTRLLVL.

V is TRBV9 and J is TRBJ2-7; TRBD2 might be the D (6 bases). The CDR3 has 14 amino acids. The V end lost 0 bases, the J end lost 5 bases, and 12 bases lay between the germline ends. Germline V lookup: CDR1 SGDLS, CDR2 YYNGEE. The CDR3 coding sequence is TGTGCCAGCAGCGTAGGGGGGGATCGGGACGAGCAGTACTTC. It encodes CASSVGGDRDEQYF.

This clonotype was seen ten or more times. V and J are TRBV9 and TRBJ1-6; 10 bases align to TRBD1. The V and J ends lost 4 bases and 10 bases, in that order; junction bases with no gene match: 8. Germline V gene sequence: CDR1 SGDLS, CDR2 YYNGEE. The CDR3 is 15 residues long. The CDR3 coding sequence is TGTGCCAGCAGCTCCTCGGGGACAGGGGCCTCACCCCTCCACTTT. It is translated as CASSSSGTGASPLHF.

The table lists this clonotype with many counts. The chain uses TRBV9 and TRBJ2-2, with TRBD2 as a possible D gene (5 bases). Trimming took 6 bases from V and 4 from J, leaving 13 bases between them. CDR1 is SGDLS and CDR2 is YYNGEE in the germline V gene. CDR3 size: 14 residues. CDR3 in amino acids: CASTGIRGTGELFF. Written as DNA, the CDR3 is TGTGCCAGCACCGGAATACGGGGCACCGGGGAGCTGTTTTTT.

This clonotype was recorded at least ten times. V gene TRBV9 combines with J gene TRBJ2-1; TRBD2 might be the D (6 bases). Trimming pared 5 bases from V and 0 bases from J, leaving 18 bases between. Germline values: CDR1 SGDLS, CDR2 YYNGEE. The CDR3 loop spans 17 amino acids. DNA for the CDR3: TGTGCCAGCAGTGGGAGGCGCGGGGAAAGCTCCTACAATGAGCAGTTCTTC. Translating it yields CASSGRRGESSYNEQFF.

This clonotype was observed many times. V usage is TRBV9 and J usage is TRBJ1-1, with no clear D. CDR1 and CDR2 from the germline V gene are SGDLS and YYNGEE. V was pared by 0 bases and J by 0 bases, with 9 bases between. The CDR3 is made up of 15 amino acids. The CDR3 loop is CASSVEADMNTEAFF. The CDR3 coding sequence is TGTGCCAGCAGCGTAGAGGCGGATATGAACACTGAAGCTTTCTTT.

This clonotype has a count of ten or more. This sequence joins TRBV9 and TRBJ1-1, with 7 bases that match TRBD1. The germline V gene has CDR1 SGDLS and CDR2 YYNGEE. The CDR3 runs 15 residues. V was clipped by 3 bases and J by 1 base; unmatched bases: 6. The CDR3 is CASSALGTANTEAFF. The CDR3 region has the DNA TGTGCCAGCAGCGCCTTGGGGACAGCGAACACTGAAGCTTTCTTT. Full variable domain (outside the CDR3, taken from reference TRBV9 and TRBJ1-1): DSGVTQTPKHLITATGQRVTLRCSPRSGDLSVYWYQQSLDQGLQFLIQYYNGEERAKGNILERFSAQQFPDLHSELNLSSLELGDSALYFCASSALGTANTEAFFGQGTRLTVV.

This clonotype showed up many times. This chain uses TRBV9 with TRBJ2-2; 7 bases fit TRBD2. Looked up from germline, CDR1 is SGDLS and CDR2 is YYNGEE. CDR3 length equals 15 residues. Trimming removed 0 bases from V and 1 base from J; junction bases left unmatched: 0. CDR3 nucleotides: TGTGCCAGCAGCGTAGTAGCGGGGAACACCGGGGAGCTGTTTTTT. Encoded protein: CASSVVAGNTGELFF. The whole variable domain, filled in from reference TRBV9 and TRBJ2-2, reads DSGVTQTPKHLITATGQRVTLRCSPRSGDLSVYWYQQSLDQGLQFLIQYYNGEERAKGNILERFSAQQFPDLHSELNLSSLELGDSALYFCASSVVAGNTGELFFGEGSRLTVL.

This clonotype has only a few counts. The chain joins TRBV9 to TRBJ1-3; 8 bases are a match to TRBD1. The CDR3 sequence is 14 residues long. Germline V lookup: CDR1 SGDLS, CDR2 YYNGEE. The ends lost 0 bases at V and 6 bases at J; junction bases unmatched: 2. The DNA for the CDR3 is TGTGCCAGCAGCGTAGAGGACAGGGCAAACACCATATATTTT. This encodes CASSVEDRANTIYF.

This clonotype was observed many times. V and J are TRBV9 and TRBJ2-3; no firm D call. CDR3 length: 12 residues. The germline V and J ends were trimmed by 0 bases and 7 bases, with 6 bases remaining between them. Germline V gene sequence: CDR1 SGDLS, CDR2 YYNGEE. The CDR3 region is CASSVDSYTQYF. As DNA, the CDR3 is TGTGCCAGCAGCGTAGATTCGTATACGCAGTATTTT.

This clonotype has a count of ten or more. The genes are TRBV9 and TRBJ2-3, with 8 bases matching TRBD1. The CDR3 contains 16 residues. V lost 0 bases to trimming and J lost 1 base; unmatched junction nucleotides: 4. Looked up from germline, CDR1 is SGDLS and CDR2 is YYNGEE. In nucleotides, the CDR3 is TGTGCCAGCAGCGTAGCTCCGACAGGGGGCACAGATACGCAGTATTTT. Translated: CASSVAPTGGTDTQYF.